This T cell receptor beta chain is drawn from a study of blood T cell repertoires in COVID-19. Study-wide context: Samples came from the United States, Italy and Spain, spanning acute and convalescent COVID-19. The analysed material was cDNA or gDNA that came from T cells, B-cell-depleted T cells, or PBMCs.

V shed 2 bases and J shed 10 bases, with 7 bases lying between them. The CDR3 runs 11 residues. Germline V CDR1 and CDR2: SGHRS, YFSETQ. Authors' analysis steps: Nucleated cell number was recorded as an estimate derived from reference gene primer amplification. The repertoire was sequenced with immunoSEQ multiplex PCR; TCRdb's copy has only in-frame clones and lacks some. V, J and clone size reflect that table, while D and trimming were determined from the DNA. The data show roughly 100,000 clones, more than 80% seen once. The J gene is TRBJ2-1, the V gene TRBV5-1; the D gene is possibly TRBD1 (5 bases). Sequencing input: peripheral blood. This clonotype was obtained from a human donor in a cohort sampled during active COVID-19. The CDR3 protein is CASSFDREQFF. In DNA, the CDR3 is TGCGCCAGCAGCTTTGACAGAGAGCAGTTCTTC.